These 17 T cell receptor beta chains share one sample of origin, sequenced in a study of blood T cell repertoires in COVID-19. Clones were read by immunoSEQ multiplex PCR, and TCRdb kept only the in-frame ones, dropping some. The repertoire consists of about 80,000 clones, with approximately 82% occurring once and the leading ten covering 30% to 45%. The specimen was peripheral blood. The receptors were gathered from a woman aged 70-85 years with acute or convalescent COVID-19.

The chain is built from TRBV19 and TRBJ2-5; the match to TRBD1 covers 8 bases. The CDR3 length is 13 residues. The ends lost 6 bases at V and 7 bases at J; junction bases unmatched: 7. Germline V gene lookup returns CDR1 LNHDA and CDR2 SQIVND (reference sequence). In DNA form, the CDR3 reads TGTGCCAGTAGCTCGCAGGGGGCGGTGACCCAGTACTTC. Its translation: CASSSQGAVTQYF.

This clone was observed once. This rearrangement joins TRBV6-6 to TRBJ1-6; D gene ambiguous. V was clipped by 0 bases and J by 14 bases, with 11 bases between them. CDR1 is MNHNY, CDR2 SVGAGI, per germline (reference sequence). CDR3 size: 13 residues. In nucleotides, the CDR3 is TGTGCCAGCAGTTACTCTCCGGGAATGGCCCTCCACTTT. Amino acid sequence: CASSYSPGMALHF.

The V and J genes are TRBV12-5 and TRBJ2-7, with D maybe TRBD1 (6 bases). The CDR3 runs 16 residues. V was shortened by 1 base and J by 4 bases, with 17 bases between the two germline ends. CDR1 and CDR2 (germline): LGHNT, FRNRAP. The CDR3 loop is CASGLDRRDTFYEQYF. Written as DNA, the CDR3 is TGTGCTAGTGGTTTGGACCGAAGGGACACCTTTTACGAGCAGTACTTC.

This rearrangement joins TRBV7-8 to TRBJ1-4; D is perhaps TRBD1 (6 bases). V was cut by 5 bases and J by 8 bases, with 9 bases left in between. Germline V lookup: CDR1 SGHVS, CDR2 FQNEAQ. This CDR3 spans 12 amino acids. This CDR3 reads CASSKQGEKLFF. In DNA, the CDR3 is TGTGCCAGCAGCAAACAGGGCGAAAAACTGTTTTTT.

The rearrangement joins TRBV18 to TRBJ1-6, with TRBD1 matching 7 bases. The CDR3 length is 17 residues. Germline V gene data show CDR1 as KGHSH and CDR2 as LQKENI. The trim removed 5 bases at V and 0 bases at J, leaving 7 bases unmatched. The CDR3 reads CASSEQGGASYNSPLHF. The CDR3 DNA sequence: TGTGCCAGCTCAGAGCAAGGGGGCGCCTCCTATAATTCACCCCTCCACTTT.

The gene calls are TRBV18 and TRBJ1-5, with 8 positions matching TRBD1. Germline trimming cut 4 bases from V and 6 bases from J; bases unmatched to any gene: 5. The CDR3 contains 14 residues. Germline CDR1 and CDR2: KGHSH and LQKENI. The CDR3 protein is CASSQDRVGQPQHF. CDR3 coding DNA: TGTGCCAGCTCACAGGACAGGGTGGGTCAGCCCCAGCATTTT.

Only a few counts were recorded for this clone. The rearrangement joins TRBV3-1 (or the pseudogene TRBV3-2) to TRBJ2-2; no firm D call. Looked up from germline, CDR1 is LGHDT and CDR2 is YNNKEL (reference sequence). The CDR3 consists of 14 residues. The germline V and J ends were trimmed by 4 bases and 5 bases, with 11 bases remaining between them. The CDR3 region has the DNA TGTGCCAGCAGCCCAGTCCGAGGAACCGGGGAGCTGTTTTTT. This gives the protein CASSPVRGTGELFF.

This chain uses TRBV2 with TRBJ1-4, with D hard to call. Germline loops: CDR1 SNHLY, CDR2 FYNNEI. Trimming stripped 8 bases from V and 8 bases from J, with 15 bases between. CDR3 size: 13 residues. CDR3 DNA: TGTGCCAGCTTCATTCCTCTGGGCGAAAAACTGTTTTTT. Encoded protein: CASFIPLGEKLFF.

The CDR3 DNA follows: TGTGCCAGCAGCTTAAAATCTGGGCAGGGGGTATTATATGGCTACACCTTC. It encodes CASSLKSGQGVLYGYTF. The genes are TRBV5-6 and TRBJ1-2; TRBD1 aligns across 7 bases. The CDR3 sequence is 17 residues long. V was clipped by 2 bases and J by 5 bases; unmatched bases: 15. In germline, CDR1 is SGHDT, CDR2 YYEEEE.

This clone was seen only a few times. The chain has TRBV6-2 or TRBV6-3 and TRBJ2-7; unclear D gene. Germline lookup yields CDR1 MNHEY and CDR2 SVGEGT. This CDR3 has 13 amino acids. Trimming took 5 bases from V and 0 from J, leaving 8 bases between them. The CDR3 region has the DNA TGTGCCAGCAGTCCCAGAAGCTCCTACGAGCAGTACTTC. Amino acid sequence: CASSPRSSYEQYF.

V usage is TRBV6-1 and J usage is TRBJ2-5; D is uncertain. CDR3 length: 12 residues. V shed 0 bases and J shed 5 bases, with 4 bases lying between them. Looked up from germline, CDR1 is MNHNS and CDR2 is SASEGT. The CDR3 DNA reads TGTGCCAGCAGTGAAGCGGAGGAGACCCAGTACTTC. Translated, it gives CASSEAEETQYF.

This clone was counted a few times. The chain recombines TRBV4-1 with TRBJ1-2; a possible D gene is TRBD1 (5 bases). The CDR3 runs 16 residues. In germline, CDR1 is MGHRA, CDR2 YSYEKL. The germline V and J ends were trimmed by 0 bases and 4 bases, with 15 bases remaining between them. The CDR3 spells CASSQDPGRVTYGYTF. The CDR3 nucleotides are TGCGCCAGCAGCCAAGATCCGGGCAGGGTGACCTATGGCTACACCTTC.

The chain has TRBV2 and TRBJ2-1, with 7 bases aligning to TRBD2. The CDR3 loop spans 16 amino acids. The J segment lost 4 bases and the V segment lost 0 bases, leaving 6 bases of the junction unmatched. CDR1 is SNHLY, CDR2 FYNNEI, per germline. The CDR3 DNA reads TGTGCCAGCAGTGAAGCGCAGGGAGGGCCGTACAATGAGCAGTTCTTC. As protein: CASSEAQGGPYNEQFF. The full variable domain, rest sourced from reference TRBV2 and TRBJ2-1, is EPEVTQTPSHQVTQMGQEVILRCVPISNHLYFYWYRQILGQKVEFLVSFYNNEISEKSEIFDDQFSVERPDGSNFTLKIRSTKLEDSAMYFCASSEAQGGPYNEQFFGPGTRLTVL.

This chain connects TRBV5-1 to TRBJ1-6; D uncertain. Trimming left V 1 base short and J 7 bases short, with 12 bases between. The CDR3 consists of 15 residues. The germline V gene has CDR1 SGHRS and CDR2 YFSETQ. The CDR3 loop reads CASSLRSDSNSPLHF. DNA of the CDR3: TGCGCCAGCAGCTTGAGGTCGGACTCAAATTCACCCCTCCACTTT.

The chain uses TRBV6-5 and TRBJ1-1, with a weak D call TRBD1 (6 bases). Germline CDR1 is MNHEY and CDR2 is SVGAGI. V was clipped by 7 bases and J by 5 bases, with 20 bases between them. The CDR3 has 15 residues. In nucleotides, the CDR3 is TGTGCCAGCACCTCGCCGATGGGGGGGCTTACTGAAGCTTTCTTT. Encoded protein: CASTSPMGGLTEAFF.

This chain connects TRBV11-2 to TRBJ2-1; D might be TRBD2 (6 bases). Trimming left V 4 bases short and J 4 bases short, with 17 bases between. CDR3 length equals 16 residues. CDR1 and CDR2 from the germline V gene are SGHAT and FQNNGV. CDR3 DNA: TGTGCCAGCAGCTCCACCTTTTTGCGGGATTACAATGAGCAGTTCTTC. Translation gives CASSSTFLRDYNEQFF.

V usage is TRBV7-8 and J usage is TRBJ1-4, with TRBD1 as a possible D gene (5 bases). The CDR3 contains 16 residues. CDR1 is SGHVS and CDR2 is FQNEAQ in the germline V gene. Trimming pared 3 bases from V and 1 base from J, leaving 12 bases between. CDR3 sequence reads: CASSFQGFGTNEKLFF. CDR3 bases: TGTGCCAGCAGCTTTCAGGGTTTTGGAACTAATGAAAAACTGTTTTTT.